This TCR beta chain was captured by sequencing in a study of memory CD4+ T cells and cytomegalovirus serostatus. Study at large: This sample comes from healthy Belgian adults, several CMV seropositive, some 22 seronegative. Study-wide points: CD4+ memory repertoires contained 67 of 164 reported CMV TCRbeta sequences.

Profiled with immunoSEQ multiplex PCR; TCRdb holds only in-frame clones, not every one. The table has about 64,000 clones, roughly four fifths seen once. Single viable CD3+CD4+CD8-CD45RO+ cells were sorted as the memory CD4+ T cells. Donors' CMV status reflects serum IgG against pp150, pp28, p38, p52. In the case of this clone: The antigen is undetermined.

CDR1 and CDR2 from the germline V gene are MGHRA and YSYEKL. This CDR3 is built from 15 residues. V lost 1 base and J 4 bases, leaving 13 bases between the germline ends. The sequence was collected from an adult in good health and CMV-seronegative. Sequenced material: memory CD4+ T cells from blood. V usage is TRBV4-1 and J usage is TRBJ1-2; TRBD1 might be the D (6 bases). CDR3 amino acids: CASSQGVDRSYGYTF. CDR3 bases: TGCGCCAGCAGCCAAGGTGTCGACAGGAGCTATGGCTACACCTTC.